This T cell receptor beta chain is from a study of T cells after yellow fever vaccination (dated by TCRdb to about 2019). The study in broad terms: Libraries from fractions with low cell numbers were prepared with the SMART-Seq v4 Ultra Low Input RNA kit. Bulk TCR alpha and beta repertoires were sequenced longitudinally to track T-cell clones before and after primary and booster YFV17D yellow fever vaccination. The cohort comprised two healthy male donors, one aged 18 to 30 and one aged 30 to 39 years. Blood samples were taken at several timepoints before and after primary and secondary immunization, and bulk PBMC replicates and cell subsets were isolated. Broader findings and caveats from the paper: FACS-sorted repertoires could contain abundant contaminating clonotypes from the bulk population, so computational filtering was required. After the booster, most clones that had expanded after primary vaccination were detected again (around 97% of CD4 and around nine tenths of CD8), suggesting broad maintenance of memory. Because only two donors were included in the study, the extent to which the findings can be generalized is limited. The secondary T-cell response was found to be weaker but faster than the primary response, with a peak reached on day 5 rather than on day 15. A small share of clonotypes occurred in both CD4 and CD8 compartments, likely arising from convergent recombination.

For sequencing, an Illumina NovaSeq 6000 was employed. TCR cDNA was synthesized by 5'RACE template switching, which introduced a universal primer site and unique molecular identifiers. cDNA synthesis was primed from both the TCR alpha and TCR beta constant segments. Two PCR steps were used to amplify libraries, with sample barcodes and sequencing adapters being added in the second step. Libraries were sequenced on Illumina HiSeq 2500 (2x100 bp) or NovaSeq (2x150 bp). Concerning the study's data processing: Demultiplexing of reads and collapsing into UMI consensus sequences were performed with MIGEC, and V(D)J alignment was carried out with MiXCR. Clonotypes responding to the vaccine were identified with edgeR on replicate PBMC samples, with the criteria of FDR below 0.01 and a log2 fold change above 5 up to day 15. Each bulk clonotype received a CD4 or CD8 identity based on whether the sequenced CD4 or CD8 repertoire contained that clonotype at higher abundance. TCRdb ran its own pipeline on the public reads, namely fastp trimming at Q25 and MiXCR clone calling, and kept in-frame beta chains. A single entry per CDR3 protein holds the most common genes and DNA from its merged rows. TCRdb's processing, not the authors' own work, is the source of the V and J calls. This sample has hundreds of thousands of distinct CDR3 sequences in its table, and around 20% of those were observed once. Roughly a sixth of the sample goes to the ten largest clones.

This clonotype was seen more than once but under ten times. The antigen this receptor binds is unknown. No base quality information exists; no much larger clone differs at one position. The CDR3 measures 13 amino acids from cysteine to phenylalanine. Only the CDR3 DNA stays, 39 bases, in frame from base 1. According to the germline V gene, CDR1 reads SGDLS and CDR2 reads YYNGEE. The V end loses 3 bases and the J end loses 4 bases, and a stretch of 10 bases separates them. Sample treatment or condition, as interpreted from the label and publication: live attenuated yellow fever vaccine strain. Two biological replicates of bulk PBMCs were collected at each blood-draw timepoint. PBMCs were isolated from peripheral blood using a standard Ficoll-Paque protocol. TriZol was used to extract RNA from bulk PBMCs, from CD4 and CD8 fractions, and from dextramer-positive and dextramer-negative fractions.

The TCR sequence derives from a young man who received the YFV17D yellow fever vaccine. Here the sequenced sample was PBMCs, taken before the yellow fever booster vaccination. The rearrangement combines TRBV9 with TRBJ1-2; the D gene cannot be resolved reliably. The CDR3 here reads CASSAPDGYGYTF. The nucleotide sequence reads TGTGCCAGCAGCGCCCCAGACGGCTATGGCTACACCTTC.